This T cell receptor (beta chain) came from a study (dated by TCRdb to about 2017). Turning to the overall study: Sequence and structural analyses were applied in the study to characterize human CD8+ TCR repertoires that recognize immunodominant viral antigens.

Turning to this clonotype: The antigen this receptor binds is unknown. An end of the junction does not agree with germline; a read error may underlie this.

Overall results and qualifications from the work: CD8+ TCR repertoires specific to different immunodominant viral antigens were reported to be distinct from each other and highly diverse.

The CDR3 contains 15 residues, cysteine and phenylalanine counted. Only the CDR3 part of the read is kept: 45 bases, read in frame from the first base. The germline V gene gives CDR1 as SGHRS and CDR2 as YFSETQ. The sequencer was an Illumina HiSeq 2500. TCRdb trimmed public reads at Q25 via fastp, called clones via MiXCR and kept in-frame beta chains. Each CDR3 protein gets just one entry, which takes the most common genes and DNA from the rows behind it. This sample is represented by 1,500 to 2,000 distinct CDR3 sequences; 28% of them were singletons. Clones ranked in the top ten supply about 5.2% of the sample.

This receptor was identified in a female donor. The sequenced sample was CD8+ T cells (not recorded whether cultured). The chain is encoded by TRBV5-1 joined to TRBJ2-7; the D gene is perhaps TRBD1 or TRBD2, as each covers 5 bases. DNA sequence: TGCGCCAACAGCTTGGAGTGGGACGGGGTGTACGAGCAGCACTTC. It is translated as CANSLEWDGVYEQHF. The CDR3, completed at both ends by the reference TRBV5-1 and TRBJ2-7 genes, gives the full variable domain KAGVTQTPRYLIKTRGQQVTLSCSPISGHRSVSWYQQTPGQGLQFLFEYFSETQRNKGNFPGRFSGRQFSNSRSEMNVSTLELGDSALYLCANSLEWDGVYEQHFGPGTRLTVT.